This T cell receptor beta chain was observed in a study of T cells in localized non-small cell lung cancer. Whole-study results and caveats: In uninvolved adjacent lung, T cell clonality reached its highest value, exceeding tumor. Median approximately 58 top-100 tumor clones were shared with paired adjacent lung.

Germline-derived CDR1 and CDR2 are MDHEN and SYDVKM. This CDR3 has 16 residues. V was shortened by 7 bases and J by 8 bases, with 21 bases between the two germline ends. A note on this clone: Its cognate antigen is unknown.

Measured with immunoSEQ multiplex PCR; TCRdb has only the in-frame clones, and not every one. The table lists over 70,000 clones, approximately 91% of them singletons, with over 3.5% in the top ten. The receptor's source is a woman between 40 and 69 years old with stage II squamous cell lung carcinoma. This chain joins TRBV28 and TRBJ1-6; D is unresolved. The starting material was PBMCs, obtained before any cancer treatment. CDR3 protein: CASISIAARSYSPLHF. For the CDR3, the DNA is TGTGCCAGCATCTCTATTGCAGCGAGATCTTATTCACCCCTCCACTTT.